This T cell receptor beta chain is from a study of cytomegalovirus exposure and HLA in healthy donors. Study observations and caveats: Other equally common chains were less clonally expanded than HLA-associated TCR beta chains, a later analysis showed. Cytomegalovirus-associated status was assigned to around 160 TCR beta chains.

The ends were cut back, 3 bases at V and 4 bases at J, with 11 bases in the middle. Germline V gene sequence: CDR1 SGHNT, CDR2 YYREEE (reference sequence). The CDR3 consists of 13 residues. The study ran its PCR with 60 Vbeta and 13 Jbeta primers. Sequencing was performed with immunoSEQ multiplex PCR; in TCRdb, only in-frame clones are kept and a portion is missing. The table records about 110,000 clones, 77% of them present only once. For this clone: Antigen: not known.

The sample taken for sequencing was PBMCs. The chain couples TRBV5-4 to TRBJ2-7; D gene uncertain. The receptor was isolated from a human donor in good health. Written as DNA, the CDR3 is TGTGCCAGCAGCTCCGGCCTGCGGTACGAGCAGTACTTC. The encoded protein is CASSSGLRYEQYF.